This entry concerns a single T cell receptor (beta chain). Its antigen is not identified. Profiling relied on immunoSEQ multiplex PCR, and the TCRdb table lists in-frame clones only, not all of them. The sample has approximately 81,000 clones; under 90% are singletons. The sample belongs to a study of T cell responses to AZD1222 COVID-19 vaccine. V shed 3 bases and J shed 8 bases, with 19 bases lying between them. CDR3 length: 14 residues. CDR1 and CDR2 from the germline V gene are DFQATT and SNEGSKA (reference sequence). The study, taken as a whole, reports: Donors were chiefly white British, with a greater number of females, and clonal diversity was perhaps underestimated.

This sequence originates from an adult who received the AZD1222 COVID-19 vaccine. The V call is TRBV20-1, the J call TRBJ1-2, with D possibly TRBD1 on 5 matching bases. The input for sequencing was peripheral blood, taken 28 days after the second AZD1222 dose. The CDR3 bases are TGCAGTGCTAGTTCCGGGACCACCTATCAGGGCTACACCTTC. Its protein is CSASSGTTYQGYTF.